The source of this T cell receptor beta chain is a study of T cells in localized non-small cell lung cancer. Notes on the study in general: A median of approximately 50 clones ranked among the top 100 in tumor appeared in adjacent lung. Uninvolved adjacent lung showed the highest T cell clonality, exceeding tumor.

A remark on this clone: Its matching antigen is unknown.

Repertoires were generated with immunoSEQ multiplex PCR, while TCRdb's copy carries only in-frame clones and drops some. The profile shows over 25,000 clones, roughly 88% of them singletons. The sequence derives from a woman aged 40-75 years with stage I lung adenocarcinoma. The specimen was peripheral blood, collected before any cancer treatment.

CDR3 residues: CASSGGGGVNSPLHF. The CDR3 region has the DNA TGTGCCAGCAGCGGGGGGGGAGGAGTTAATTCACCCCTCCACTTT. The chain links TRBV7-2 to TRBJ1-6; TRBD1 is a possible D gene (5 bases). From germline, CDR1 is SGHTA and CDR2 FQGNSA. V was pared by 5 bases and J by 6 bases, with 14 bases between. This CDR3 has 15 residues.